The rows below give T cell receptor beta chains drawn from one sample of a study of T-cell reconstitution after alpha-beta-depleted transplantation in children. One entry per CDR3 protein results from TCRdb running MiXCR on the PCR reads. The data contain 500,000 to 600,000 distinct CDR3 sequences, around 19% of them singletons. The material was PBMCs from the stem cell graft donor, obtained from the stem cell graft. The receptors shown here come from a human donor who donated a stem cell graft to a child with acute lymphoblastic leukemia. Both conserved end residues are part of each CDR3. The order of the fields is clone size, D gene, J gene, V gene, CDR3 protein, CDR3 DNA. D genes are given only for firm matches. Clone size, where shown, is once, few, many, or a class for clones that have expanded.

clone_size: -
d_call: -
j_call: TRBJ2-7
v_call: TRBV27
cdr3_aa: CASSRYGPDPTYEQYF
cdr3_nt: TGTGCCAGCAGTCGATACGGACCGGACCCAACCTACGAGCAGTACTTC

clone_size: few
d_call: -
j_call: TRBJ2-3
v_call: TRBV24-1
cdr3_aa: CATQDPASTDTQYF
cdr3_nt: TGTGCCACCCAGGACCCGGCTAGCACAGATACGCAGTATTTT

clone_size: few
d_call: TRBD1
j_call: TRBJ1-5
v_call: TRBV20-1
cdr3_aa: CSARIGQGRQPQHF
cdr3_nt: TGCAGTGCTAGAATAGGACAGGGTAGACAGCCCCAGCATTTT

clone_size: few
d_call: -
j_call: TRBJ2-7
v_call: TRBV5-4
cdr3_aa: CASSLITGEQYF
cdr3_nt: TGTGCCAGCAGCCTGATAACTGGGGAGCAGTACTTC

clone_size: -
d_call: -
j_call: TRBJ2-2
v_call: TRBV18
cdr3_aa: CASSPPRRAGELFF
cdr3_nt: TGTGCCAGCTCACCACCACGGAGGGCCGGGGAGCTGTTTTTT

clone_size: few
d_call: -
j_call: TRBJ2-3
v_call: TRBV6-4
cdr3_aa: CASSAGTDTQYF
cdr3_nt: TGTGCCAGCAGTGCTGGCACAGATACGCAGTATTTT

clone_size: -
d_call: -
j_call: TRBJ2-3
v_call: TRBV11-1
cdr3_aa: CASSFFRSTDTQYF
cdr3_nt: TGTGCCAGCAGCTTCTTTAGGAGCACAGATACGCAGTATTTT

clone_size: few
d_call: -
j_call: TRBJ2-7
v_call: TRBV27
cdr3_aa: CASSLLSNDEQYF
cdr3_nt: TGTGCCAGCAGTTTACTCAGTAACGACGAGCAGTACTTC

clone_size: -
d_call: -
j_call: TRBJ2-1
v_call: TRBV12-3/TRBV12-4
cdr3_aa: CASSPEELTPPYNEQFF
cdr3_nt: TGTGCCAGCAGCCCCGAAGAGCTTACCCCTCCTTACAATGAGCAGTTCTTC

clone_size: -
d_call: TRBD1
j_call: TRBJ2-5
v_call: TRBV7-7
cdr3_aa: CASSRDSYQETQYF
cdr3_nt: TGTGCCAGCAGCCGGGACAGTTACCAAGAGACCCAGTACTTC

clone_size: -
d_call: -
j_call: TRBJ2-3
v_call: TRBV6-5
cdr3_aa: CASSYSTGMTDTQYF
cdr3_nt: TGTGCCAGCAGTTACTCTACAGGGATGACAGATACGCAGTATTTT

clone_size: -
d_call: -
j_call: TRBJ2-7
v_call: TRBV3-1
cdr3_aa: CASSLLGGHEQYF
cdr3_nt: TGTGCCAGCAGCCTCTTAGGGGGGCACGAGCAGTACTTC

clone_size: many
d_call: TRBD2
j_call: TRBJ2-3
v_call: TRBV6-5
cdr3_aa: CASSPLAGAPDTQYF
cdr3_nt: TGTGCCAGCAGTCCTTTAGCGGGAGCCCCAGATACGCAGTATTTT

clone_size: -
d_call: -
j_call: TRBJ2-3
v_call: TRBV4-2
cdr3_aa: CASSPTDFTDTQYF
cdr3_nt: TGTGCCAGCAGCCCTACCGACTTCACAGATACGCAGTATTTT

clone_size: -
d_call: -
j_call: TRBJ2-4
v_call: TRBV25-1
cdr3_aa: CASSEYQLGIPVFFYF
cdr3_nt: TGTGCCAGCAGTGAATATCAGTTAGGAATCCCCGTTTTTTTCTACTTC

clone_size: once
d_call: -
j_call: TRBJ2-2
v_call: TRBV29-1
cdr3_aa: CSVTFPTGELFF
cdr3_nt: TGCAGCGTTACTTTTCCCACCGGGGAGCTGTTTTTT

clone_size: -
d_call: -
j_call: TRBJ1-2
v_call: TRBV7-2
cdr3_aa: CASSLGPRGYRAYGYTF
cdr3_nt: TGTGCCAGCAGCTTAGGCCCTCGGGGATACCGGGCCTATGGCTACACCTTC

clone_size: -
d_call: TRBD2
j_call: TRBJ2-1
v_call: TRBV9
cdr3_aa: CASSAEREANEQFF
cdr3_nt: TGTGCCAGCAGCGCAGAGCGGGAGGCCAATGAGCAGTTCTTC

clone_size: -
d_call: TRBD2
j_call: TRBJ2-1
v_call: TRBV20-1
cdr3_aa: CSARESTSGSYNEQFF
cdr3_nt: TGCAGTGCTAGAGAGTCGACTAGCGGGAGCTACAATGAGCAGTTCTTC

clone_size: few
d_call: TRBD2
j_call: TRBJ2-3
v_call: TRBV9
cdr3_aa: CASSPGLAGGYTDTQYF
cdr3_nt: TGTGCCAGCAGCCCTGGACTAGCGGGAGGATACACAGATACGCAGTATTTT

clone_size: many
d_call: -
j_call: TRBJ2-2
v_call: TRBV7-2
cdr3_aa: CASSLAFGSRELFF
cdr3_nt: TGTGCCAGCAGCTTAGCTTTCGGTAGCCGGGAGCTGTTTTTT

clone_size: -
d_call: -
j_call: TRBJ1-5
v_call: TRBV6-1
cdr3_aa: CASTARAFNQPQHF
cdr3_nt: TGTGCCAGCACCGCGCGAGCATTTAATCAGCCCCAGCATTTT

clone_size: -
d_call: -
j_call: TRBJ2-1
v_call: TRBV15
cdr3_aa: CATSTGGGEQFF
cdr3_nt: TGTGCCACCAGCACCGGGGGCGGCGAGCAGTTCTTC

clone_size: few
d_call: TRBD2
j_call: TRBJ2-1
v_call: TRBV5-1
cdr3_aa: CASSFIRGSRNEQFF
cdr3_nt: TGCGCCAGCAGCTTTATTCGCGGGAGCCGGAATGAGCAGTTCTTC

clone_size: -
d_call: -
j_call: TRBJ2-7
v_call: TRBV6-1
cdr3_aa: CASSEDPGSSYEQYF
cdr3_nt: TGTGCCAGCAGTGAGGACCCTGGGAGCTCCTACGAGCAGTACTTC

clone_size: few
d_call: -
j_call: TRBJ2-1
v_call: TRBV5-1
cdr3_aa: CASSLVGNSYNEQFF
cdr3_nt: TGCGCCAGCAGCTTGGTCGGGAACTCCTACAATGAGCAGTTCTTC

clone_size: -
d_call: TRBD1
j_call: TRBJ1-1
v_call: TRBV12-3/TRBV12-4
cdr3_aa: CASRHRGRGLRMNTEAFF
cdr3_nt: TGTGCCAGCAGACACAGGGGGAGAGGGTTGAGGATGAACACTGAAGCTTTCTTT

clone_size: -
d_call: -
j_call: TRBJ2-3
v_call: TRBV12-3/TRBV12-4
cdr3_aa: CASSRRVQGTDTQYF
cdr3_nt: TGTGCCAGCTCCCGCCGGGTACAGGGCACAGATACGCAGTATTTT

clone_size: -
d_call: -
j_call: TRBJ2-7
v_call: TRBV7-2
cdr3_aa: CASTPGVLGYEQYF
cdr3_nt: TGTGCCAGCACTCCAGGGGTACTCGGCTACGAGCAGTACTTC

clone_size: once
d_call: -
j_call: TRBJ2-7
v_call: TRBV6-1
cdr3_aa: CASSATTTRHEQYF
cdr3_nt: TGTGCCAGCAGCGCCACGACAACGCGGCACGAGCAGTACTTC

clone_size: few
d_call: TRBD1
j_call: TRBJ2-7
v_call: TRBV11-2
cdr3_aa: CASSLGPTGIDYEQYF
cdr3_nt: TGTGCCAGCAGCTTAGGCCCGACAGGGATCGATTACGAGCAGTACTTC

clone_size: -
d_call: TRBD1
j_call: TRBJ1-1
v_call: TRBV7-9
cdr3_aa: CASSSRQGGIEAFF
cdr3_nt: TGTGCCAGCAGCTCTAGACAGGGCGGGATTGAAGCTTTCTTT

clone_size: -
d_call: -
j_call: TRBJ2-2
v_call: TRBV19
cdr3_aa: CASSSLGGITGELFF
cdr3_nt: TGTGCCAGTAGTTCCTTAGGGGGGATCACCGGGGAGCTGTTTTTT

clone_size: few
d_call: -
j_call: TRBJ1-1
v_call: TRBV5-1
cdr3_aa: CASSLWTEGTEAFF
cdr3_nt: TGCGCCAGCAGCCTATGGACAGAAGGAACTGAAGCTTTCTTT

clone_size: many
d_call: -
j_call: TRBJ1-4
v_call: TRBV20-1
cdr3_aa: CSARRAATNEKLFF
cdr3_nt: TGCAGTGCACGAAGGGCTGCAACTAATGAAAAACTGTTTTTT

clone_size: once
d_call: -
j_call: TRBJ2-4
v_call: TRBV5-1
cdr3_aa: CASTPGSWYIQYF
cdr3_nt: TGCGCCAGCACCCCCGGGAGTTGGTACATTCAGTACTTC

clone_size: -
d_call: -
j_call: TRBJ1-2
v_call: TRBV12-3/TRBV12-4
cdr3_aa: CASFRYGYTF
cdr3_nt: TGTGCCAGCTTTCGATATGGCTACACCTTC

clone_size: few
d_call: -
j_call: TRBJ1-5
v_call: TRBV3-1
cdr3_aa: CASSQLAGSNQPQHF
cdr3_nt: TGTGCCAGCAGCCAACTCGCCGGTTCCAATCAGCCCCAGCATTTT

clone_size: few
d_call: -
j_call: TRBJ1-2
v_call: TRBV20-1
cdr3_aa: CSARATLGPGGYGYTF
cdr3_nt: TGCAGTGCTAGAGCCACACTAGGACCGGGAGGCTATGGCTACACCTTC

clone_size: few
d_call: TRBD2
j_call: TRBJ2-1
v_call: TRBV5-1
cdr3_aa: CASSGWTSGSINEQFF
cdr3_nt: TGCGCCAGCAGCGGATGGACTAGCGGGAGTATAAATGAGCAGTTCTTC

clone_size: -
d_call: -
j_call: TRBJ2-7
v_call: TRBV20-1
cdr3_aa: CSANRVTSPTYEQYF
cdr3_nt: TGCAGTGCTAACCGGGTCACTAGCCCAACCTACGAGCAGTACTTC

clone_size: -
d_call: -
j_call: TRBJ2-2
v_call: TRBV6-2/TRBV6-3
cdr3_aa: CASTQPWNTGELFF
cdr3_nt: TGTGCCAGCACCCAGCCCTGGAACACCGGGGAGCTGTTTTTT

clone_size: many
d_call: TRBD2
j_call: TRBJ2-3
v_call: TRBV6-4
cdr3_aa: CASSDSTGGGTDTQYF
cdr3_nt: TGTGCCAGCAGTGACTCTACGGGAGGGGGCACAGATACGCAGTATTTT

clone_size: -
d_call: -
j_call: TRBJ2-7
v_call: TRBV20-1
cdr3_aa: CSARGTLSYEQYF
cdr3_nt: TGCAGTGCTCGAGGGACACTCTCCTACGAGCAGTACTTC

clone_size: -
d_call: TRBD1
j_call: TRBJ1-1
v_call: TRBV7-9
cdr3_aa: CASIRGDRAFF
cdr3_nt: TGTGCCAGCATCCGGGGGGACAGAGCTTTCTTT

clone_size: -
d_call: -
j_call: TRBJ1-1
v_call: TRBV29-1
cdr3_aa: CSARWAEKNTEAFF
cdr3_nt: TGCAGCGCCCGCTGGGCAGAGAAGAACACTGAAGCTTTCTTT

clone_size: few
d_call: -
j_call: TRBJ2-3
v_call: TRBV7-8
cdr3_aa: CASSFSRATDTQYF
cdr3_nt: TGTGCCAGCAGCTTCTCGCGGGCCACAGATACGCAGTATTTT

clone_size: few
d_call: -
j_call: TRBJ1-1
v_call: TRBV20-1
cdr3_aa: CSAPINLNTEAFF
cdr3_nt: TGCAGTGCTCCAATTAACTTGAACACTGAAGCTTTCTTT